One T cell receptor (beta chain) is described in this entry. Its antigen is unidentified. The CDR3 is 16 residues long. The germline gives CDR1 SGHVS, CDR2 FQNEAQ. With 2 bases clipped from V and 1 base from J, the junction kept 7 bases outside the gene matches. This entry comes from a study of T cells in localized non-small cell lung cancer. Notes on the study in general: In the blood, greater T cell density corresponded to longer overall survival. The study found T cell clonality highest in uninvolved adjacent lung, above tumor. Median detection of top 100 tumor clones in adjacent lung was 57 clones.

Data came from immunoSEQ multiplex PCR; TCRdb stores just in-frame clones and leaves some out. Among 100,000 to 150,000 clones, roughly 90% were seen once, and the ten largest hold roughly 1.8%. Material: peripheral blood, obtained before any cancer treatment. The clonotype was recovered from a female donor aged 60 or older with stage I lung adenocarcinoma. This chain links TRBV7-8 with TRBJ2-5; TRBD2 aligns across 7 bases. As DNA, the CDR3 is TGTGCCAGCAGCTTAAGCGGTTCTAGCGGCCAAGAGACCCAGTACTTC. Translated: CASSLSGSSGQETQYF. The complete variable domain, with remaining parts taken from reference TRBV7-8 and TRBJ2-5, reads GAGVSQSPRYKVAKRGQDVALRCDPISGHVSLFWYQQALGQGPEFLTYFQNEAQLDKSGLPSDRFFAERPEGSVSTLKIQRTQQEDSAVYLCASSLSGSSGQETQYFGPGTRLLVL.